Shown below are 27 T cell receptor beta chains from a single sample sequenced in a study of spatial heterogeneity in lung cancer (dated by TCRdb to between 2018 and 2021). Summary of the overall study and its limitations: A correlation was observed between the number of expanded intratumoral alpha and beta TCRs and the tumor nonsynonymous mutation count.

These receptors' targets are unknown. The time point tag for this specimen amounts to: sample taken at primary tumor resection. Library preparation used 5' RACE. Instrument used: NextSeq 500. The public reads were reprocessed in TCRdb via fastp at Q25 and MiXCR, keeping in-frame beta chains. Under each unique CDR3 protein, matching rows form one entry showing the most common genes and DNA. The table for this sample lists some 9,800 distinct CDR3 sequences; roughly 51% of them were counted only once. Of the sample, roughly 28% falls within the top ten clones. The specimen comprised lung tumor tissue, sampled at surgery. Every receptor here comes from a female donor with early-stage non-small cell lung cancer.

Remarks on this clonotype: This beta chain is off target for a library built for alpha chains, so its abundance means little. V gene TRBV12-3 or TRBV12-4 combines with J gene TRBJ2-2; D is tentatively TRBD1 or TRBD2 (7 bases each). Trimming removed 6 bases at V and 4 bases at J, with 15 bases between. CDR3 length: 15 amino acids. The CDR3 nucleotides read TGTGCCAGCAGCCCATCAGGGGGGGCCACCGGGGAGCTGTTTTTT. This sequence encodes CASSPSGGATGELFF.

Notes on this clonotype: This beta chain is off target for a library built for alpha chains, so its abundance means little. J is TRBJ2-5 and V is TRBV6-5, with TRBD2 identical over 12 bases. Germline lookup yields CDR1 MNHEY and CDR2 SVGAGI. After removal of 6 bases from V and 5 bases from J, the junction contained 4 bases not matched to a gene. The CDR3 sequence is 14 residues long. CDR3 coding DNA: TGTGCCAGCAGCAGACTAGCGGGGGAGGAGACCCAGTACTTC. This sequence encodes CASSRLAGEETQYF.

Regarding this clonotype: Little can be read into the size of this beta chain, an off-target read in a library designed for alpha chains. The rearrangement links TRBV24-1 to TRBJ2-3, with D maybe TRBD1 (6 bases). The CDR3 totals 16 residues. Trimming took off 4 bases at V and 11 bases at J, with 24 bases between the two ends. Germline V CDR1 and CDR2: KGHDR, SFDVKD. The CDR3 DNA is TGTGCCACCAGTGACCAGGACAGCATGCTTGGGGTGGTGCAGTATTTT. Translation: CATSDQDSMLGVVQYF.

Details on this clonotype: This beta chain turned up in a library designed for alpha chains; as an off-target read, its abundance says little. The chain has TRBV29-1 and TRBJ1-1; possible D gene TRBD1, 6 bases. The CDR3 has 14 residues. Trimming stripped 5 bases from V and 3 bases from J, with 16 bases between. Germline CDR1 and CDR2: SQVTM and ANQGSEA. CDR3 sequence reads: CSVRPTGSYTEAFF. CDR3 nucleotide sequence: TGCAGCGTTCGACCGACAGGTAGCTACACTGAAGCTTTCTTT.

This clonotype has just a few counts. This beta chain appears as a stray read in a library generated for alpha chains; its size is not informative. The V and J genes are TRBV29-1 and TRBJ2-1, with D hard to call. In germline, CDR1 is SQVTM, CDR2 ANQGSEA. The CDR3 is 14 residues long. The CDR3 here is CSARFEVGYNEQFF. DNA of the CDR3: TGCAGTGCCCGGTTTGAGGTTGGGTACAATGAGCAGTTCTTC.

To note about this clonotype: As an off-target read in a library built for alpha chains, this beta chain has a frequency of little significance. This sequence joins TRBV30 and TRBJ1-6, with D unresolved. V lost 2 bases and J 14 bases, leaving 13 bases between the germline ends. The germline CDR1 and CDR2 sequences are GTSNPN and SVGIG (reference sequence). The length of the CDR3 is 12 residues. DNA of the CDR3: TGTGCCTGGAGTACTGGCCTTACGGCCCTCCACTTT. Its translation is CAWSTGLTALHF.

In the case of this clonotype: One end of the junction does not line up with germline, which may come from a read error. As an off-target read in a library built for alpha chains, this beta chain has a frequency of little significance. V gene TRBV5-5 combines with J gene TRBJ2-2; tentative D call: TRBD1 (6 bases). This CDR3 comprises 14 residues. Germline V gene lookup returns CDR1 SGHKS and CDR2 YYEKEE (reference sequence). The CDR3 nucleotides read TGTGCCAGCACCTTGGACAGCCACACCGGGGAGCTGTTTTTT. Translation: CASTLDSHTGELFF.

This clonotype occurred once. This beta chain was picked up by a library intended for alpha chains and is off target, so its count carries little meaning. The chain recombines TRBV28 with TRBJ1-6; 8 bases match TRBD1. Germline V lookup: CDR1 MDHEN, CDR2 SYDVKM. This CDR3 has 15 residues. J lost 9 bases, V lost 7 bases, and 11 bases had no gene match. The CDR3 protein is CASTPARGLISPLHF. The CDR3 DNA follows: TGTGCCAGCACCCCCGCCAGGGGGCTTATTTCACCCCTCCACTTT.

Only a few counts were recorded for this clonotype. The library was designed around alpha chains, so this beta chain is a stray read whose abundance carries little weight. V usage is TRBV9 and J usage is TRBJ1-1, with 8 bases lining up with TRBD1. This CDR3 comprises 15 residues. J was trimmed by 7 bases and V by 3 bases; bases with no gene match: 11. The germline gives CDR1 SGDLS, CDR2 YYNGEE. The DNA of the CDR3 is TGTGCCAGCAGCGAAAGACAGGGGTCCATCGATGAAGCTTTCTTT. This sequence encodes CASSERQGSIDEAFF.

This clonotype was observed a handful of times. This beta chain represents an off-target read in a library built for alpha chains; its size is of limited meaning. The chain joins TRBV29-1 to TRBJ2-3, with D perhaps matching TRBD1 (6 bases). The CDR3 is made up of 15 amino acids. Trimming cost V 4 bases and J 6 bases, with 20 bases left between them. Per the germline V gene, CDR1 is SQVTM and CDR2 is ANQGSEA. The CDR3 DNA sequence: TGCAGCGTTGGGGGGCGGCGTACCCGAGACGATACGCAGTATTTT. It encodes CSVGGRRTRDDTQYF.

With respect to this clonotype: A library made for alpha chains picked up this beta chain off target, so its size means little. V and J are TRBV28 and TRBJ2-2; TRBD2 might be the D (5 bases). The ends were cut back, 6 bases at V and 4 bases at J, with 15 bases in the middle. The CDR3 sequence is 15 residues long. Per the germline V gene, CDR1 is MDHEN and CDR2 is SYDVKM. This CDR3 is CASSRIGRATGELFF. CDR3 in DNA: TGTGCCAGCAGCCGTATCGGGCGGGCCACCGGGGAGCTGTTTTTT.

This clonotype was seen only a few times. The library was prepared for alpha chains; this beta chain is a stray read, so its frequency means little. V gene TRBV28 combines with J gene TRBJ1-5; D might be TRBD1 (5 bases). V lost 3 bases to trimming and J lost 0 bases, with 9 bases between them. The germline gives CDR1 MDHEN, CDR2 SYDVKM. This CDR3 is 15 amino acids long. The CDR3 loop reads CASSFGGTSNQPQHF. The CDR3 DNA reads as TGTGCCAGCAGTTTCGGCGGGACTAGCAATCAGCCCCAGCATTTT.

With respect to this clonotype: In a library made to pick up alpha chains, this beta chain is a stray read with a size that means little. The CDR3 protein is CSVAQGQGTPSTQYF. CDR3 nucleotides: TGCAGCGTCGCCCAGGGACAGGGGACCCCAAGTACGCAGTATTTT. The chain has TRBV29-1 and TRBJ2-3; 10 bases fit TRBD1. Losses at the gene ends were 6 bases for V and 8 bases for J; bases not matched to a gene: 14. The CDR3 runs 15 residues. Germline assignment: CDR1 SQVTM and CDR2 ANQGSEA.

For this clonotype: The library was built for alpha chains, so this beta chain is an off-target read and its size means little. This rearrangement joins TRBV29-1 to TRBJ2-1; D gene unclear. CDR3 size: 12 residues. Germline V lookup: CDR1 SQVTM, CDR2 ANQGSEA. V lost 4 bases, J lost 5 bases, and 9 bases lay in between. The CDR3 reads CSVARTHNEQFF. The CDR3 nucleotides are TGCAGCGTTGCAAGGACCCACAATGAGCAGTTCTTC.

In this sample, this clonotype turned up a few times. Since it is a stray read in a library aimed at alpha chains, this beta chain has a size that is not meaningful. The J gene is TRBJ2-2, the V gene TRBV5-1; 7 positions match TRBD1. This CDR3 has 15 residues. The V segment lost 3 bases and the J segment 1 base; nucleotides outside the gene matches: 3. CDR1 is SGHRS, CDR2 YFSETQ, per germline. CDR3 amino acids: CASSSGQLNTGELFF. The CDR3 DNA follows: TGCGCCAGCAGCTCGGGACAGCTGAACACCGGGGAGCTGTTTTTT.

This clonotype occurred once. This beta chain turned up in a library designed for alpha chains; as an off-target read, its abundance says little. The chain uses TRBV10-3 and TRBJ1-2, with 7 bases fitting TRBD1. The V gene end was trimmed by 8 bases and the J gene end by 5 bases; junction bases not matched to a gene: 8. Looked up from germline, CDR1 is ENHRY and CDR2 is SYGVKD. This CDR3 contains 13 residues. CDR3 sequence: CAIHRDSAYGYTF. The DNA for the CDR3 is TGTGCCATCCATCGGGACAGCGCTTATGGCTACACCTTC.

This clonotype has a handful of counts. Because the library targeted alpha chains, this beta chain is an off-target read whose size means little. The rearrangement uses TRBV6-1 and TRBJ2-2; D may match TRBD1 or TRBD2 (5 bases each). This CDR3 is 16 amino acids long. Germline CDR1 reads MNHNS; CDR2 reads SASEGT. V was cut by 7 bases and J by 0 bases, with 15 bases left in between. CDR3 sequence: CASKTGTVANTGELFF. As DNA, the CDR3 is TGTGCCAGCAAGACTGGGACGGTCGCGAACACCGGGGAGCTGTTTTTT.

This clonotype came up once. This beta chain slipped into a library made for alpha chains as a stray read, so its size is not meaningful. This rearrangement joins TRBV18 to TRBJ1-5; D might be TRBD1 (5 bases). The CDR3 runs to 14 residues. V lost 6 bases to trimming and J lost 4 bases, with 13 bases between them. Germline loops: CDR1 KGHSH, CDR2 LQKENI. The CDR3 coding sequence is TGTGCCAGCTCTTCCGACAGCGCAAATCAGCCCCAGCATTTT. Residues: CASSSDSANQPQHF.

As for this clonotype: This beta chain lies outside the target of a library built for alpha chains; its clone size means little. The chain uses TRBV5-1 and TRBJ1-1; D not certain. Germline-derived CDR1 and CDR2 are SGHRS and YFSETQ. The germline V and J ends were trimmed by 3 bases and 7 bases, with 19 bases remaining between them. CDR3 length: 15 residues. The CDR3 spells CASSSRTGGGIEAFF. The CDR3 DNA reads TGCGCCAGCAGCTCCCGGACCGGTGGAGGGATTGAAGCTTTCTTT.

Concerning this clonotype itself: Being off target in a library aimed at alpha chains, this beta chain has a size of little meaning. The V gene is TRBV20-1, the J gene TRBJ1-2; D is ambiguous. The CDR3 has 12 residues. CDR1 is DFQATT and CDR2 is SNEGSKA in the germline V gene (reference sequence). Trimming shortened V by 7 bases and J by 2 bases, and 11 bases separated the two germline ends. The CDR3 sequence is CSVAAGNYGYTF. The CDR3 DNA follows: TGCAGTGTAGCAGCGGGGAACTATGGCTACACCTTC.

About this clonotype: The library was built for alpha chains, so this beta chain is an off-target read and its size means little. The chain employs TRBV20-1 and TRBJ2-1; 8 nucleotides agree with TRBD2. The CDR3 is 15 amino acids. V gave up 6 bases and J gave up 4 bases; unmatched junction bases: 11. CDR1 DFQATT and CDR2 SNEGSKA come from the germline V gene (reference sequence). The CDR3: CSAPEAGLVYNEQFF. The CDR3 nucleotides are TGCAGTGCCCCAGAGGCGGGACTAGTTTACAATGAGCAGTTCTTC.

About this clonotype: This beta chain came through as a stray read in a library set up for alpha chains, and its size says little. The chain joins TRBV20-1 to TRBJ1-1, with unresolved D. Germline-derived CDR1 and CDR2 are DFQATT and SNEGSKA (reference sequence). This CDR3 has 13 residues. V shed 4 bases and J shed 4 bases, with 13 bases lying between them. The DNA of the CDR3 is TGCAGTGCTATACAGCGGAGGGCCACTGAAGCTTTCTTT. Translated: CSAIQRRATEAFF.

This clonotype has only one observation. This beta chain came through as a stray read in a library set up for alpha chains, and its size says little. The V and J genes are TRBV6-2 or TRBV6-3 and TRBJ1-1, with D unresolved. This CDR3 contains 17 residues. Trimming shortened V by 1 base and J by 3 bases, and 18 bases separated the two germline ends. CDR1 is MNHEY, CDR2 SVGEGT, per germline. CDR3 region: CASSYYPDSRGDTEAFF. The DNA of the CDR3 is TGTGCCAGCAGTTACTATCCCGATAGCCGAGGAGACACTGAAGCTTTCTTT.

Remarks on this clonotype: Because the library targeted alpha chains, this beta chain is an off-target read whose size means little. The chain is built from TRBV18 and TRBJ2-7; 9 bases align to TRBD1. Germline CDR1 is KGHSH and CDR2 is LQKENI. This CDR3 is 16 amino acids long. The J segment lost 2 bases and the V segment lost 3 bases, leaving 8 bases of the junction unmatched. The CDR3 region has the DNA TGTGCCAGCTCACCGATCCCGGGACAGGGCCCCTACGAGCAGTACTTC. Translation: CASSPIPGQGPYEQYF.

Comments on this clonotype: With the library built for alpha chains, this beta chain is off target and its frequency is not meaningful. The chain is built from TRBV4-1 and TRBJ1-4, with D perhaps matching TRBD1 (6 bases). Germline CDR1 and CDR2: MGHRA and YSYEKL. This CDR3 contains 18 residues. The V gene lost 1 base and the J gene lost 3 bases, with 18 bases spanning the gap. The CDR3 here is CASSQGTYREGANEKLFF. DNA of the CDR3: TGCGCCAGCAGCCAAGGAACGTACAGGGAAGGCGCTAATGAAAAACTGTTTTTT.

With regard to this clonotype: A library prepared for alpha chains yielded this beta chain as an off-target read; its size is of little meaning. V gene TRBV19 combines with J gene TRBJ2-2; no clear D. The germline gives CDR1 LNHDA, CDR2 SQIVND (reference sequence). CDR3 length: 15 residues. Trimming took 4 bases from V and 5 from J, leaving 14 bases between them. CDR3 nucleotide sequence: TGTGCCAGTAGTACCCTAAATACTGTAACCGGGGAGCTGTTTTTT. This sequence encodes CASSTLNTVTGELFF.

This clonotype is hyperexpanded in the sample. This beta chain was picked up by a library intended for alpha chains and is off target, so its count carries little meaning. J is TRBJ2-5 and V is TRBV11-2; D gene unclear. The CDR3 loop spans 14 amino acids. With 5 bases removed from V and 4 bases from J, the gap between germline ends came to 14 bases. Germline assignment: CDR1 SGHAT and CDR2 FQNNGV. CDR3 residues: CASSLGPEGETQYF. The CDR3 nucleotides are TGTGCCAGCAGCCTAGGGCCCGAAGGAGAGACCCAGTACTTC.